The 30 T cell receptor beta chains below all came from one sample that was sequenced in a study of identical twins. TCRdb called the 5' RACE reads again in MiXCR, with one record for every CDR3 protein. The sample includes around 960,000 distinct CDR3 sequences, 10% to 15% seen only once; the top ten take roughly 1.5%. This sample also appeared in a second study, on yellow fever vaccine responses in identical twins.

Sequenced: PBMCs. The receptor source for this set is a woman between 18 and 29 years old in good health.

This clonotype was detected a few times. This rearrangement joins TRBV6-1 to TRBJ1-5; TRBD1 aligns across 7 bases. In germline, CDR1 is MNHNS, CDR2 SASEGT. This CDR3 comprises 15 residues. V trimming: 4 bases; J trimming: 4 bases; junction bases outside the gene matches: 7. CDR3 amino acids: CASSGLTGQNQPQHF. CDR3 sequence (DNA): TGTGCCAGCAGTGGGCTGACAGGGCAAAATCAGCCCCAGCATTTT.

This clonotype has a count of ten or more. J is TRBJ2-7 and V is TRBV7-8; D uncertain. The CDR3 length is 16 residues. CDR1 SGHVS and CDR2 FQNEAQ come from the germline V gene. Trimming shortened V by 2 bases and J by 0 bases, and 14 bases separated the two germline ends. CDR3 in amino acids: CASSLRTSLLSYEQYF. The CDR3 coding sequence is TGTGCCAGCAGCTTAAGGACCTCCTTGCTCTCCTACGAGCAGTACTTC.

The J gene is TRBJ2-5, the V gene TRBV19; the D gene is possibly TRBD1 (5 bases). Deletions cut 5 bases from V and 5 bases from J, with 18 bases between. CDR3 size: 15 residues. From germline, CDR1 is LNHDA and CDR2 SQIVND (reference sequence). CDR3: CASSLGGQSAETQYF. Here the CDR3 DNA reads TGTGCCAGTAGTCTGGGTGGACAATCCGCGGAGACCCAGTACTTC.

In regard to this clonotype: The junction shows a germline mismatch at one end, possibly a read error. The chain has TRBV19 and TRBJ2-1; 8 bases line up with TRBD2. The CDR3 sequence is 11 residues long. Germline-derived CDR1 and CDR2 are LNHDA and SQIVND (reference sequence). The CDR3 loop reads CASWSGTSLSF. For the CDR3, the DNA is TGTGCCAGCTGGAGTGGGACTAGTTTGTCCTTC.

This clonotype was seen a few times. The genes are TRBV10-3 and TRBJ2-1; 10 bases are shared with TRBD2. Trimming at V came to 2 bases and at J to 7 bases, leaving 5 bases not matched to a gene. The CDR3 is made up of 15 amino acids. From germline, CDR1 is ENHRY and CDR2 SYGVKD. CDR3 residues: CAISETSGTGNEQFF. The CDR3 coding sequence is TGTGCCATCAGTGAGACTAGCGGGACCGGAAATGAGCAGTTCTTC.

This chain uses TRBV5-4 with TRBJ2-5; 9 bases are a match to TRBD1. The CDR3 covers 14 residues. Trimming at V came to 5 bases and at J to 5 bases, leaving 7 bases not matched to a gene. Germline-derived CDR1 and CDR2 are SGHNT and YYREEE (reference sequence). Here the CDR3 DNA reads TGTGCCAGCAGGTCACAGGGGGCACGGGAGACCCAGTACTTC. Translated, it gives CASRSQGARETQYF.

This clonotype appeared many times. The rearrangement uses TRBV25-1 and TRBJ2-7; unclear D gene. Germline lookup yields CDR1 MGHDK and CDR2 SYGVNS. The length of the CDR3 is 11 residues. V was clipped by 10 bases and J by 5 bases, with 12 bases between them. CDR3 loop: CATRLVHEQYF. The CDR3 DNA is TGTGCCACCCGACTGGTCCACGAGCAGTACTTC.

The genes are TRBV20-1 and TRBJ2-7; 9 bases match TRBD2. Germline CDR1 is DFQATT and CDR2 is SNEGSKA (reference sequence). The CDR3 extends over 11 amino acids. V gave up 6 bases and J gave up 6 bases; unmatched junction bases: 3. The CDR3 protein is CSAATSGEQYV. For the CDR3, the DNA is TGCAGTGCGGCGACTAGCGGCGAGCAGTACGTC.

This clonotype appeared many times. The chain recombines TRBV29-1 with TRBJ1-2; the D is unclear. The germline V and J ends were trimmed by 0 bases and 2 bases, with 1 base remaining between them. Germline V gene sequence: CDR1 SQVTM, CDR2 ANQGSEA. The CDR3 length is 11 residues. The CDR3 coding sequence is TGCAGCGTTGAAGAAAACTATGGCTACACCTTC. It encodes CSVEENYGYTF.

The chain couples TRBV7-2 to TRBJ2-7, with D perhaps given as TRBD1 or TRBD2 (5 bases each). Per germline, CDR1 SGHTA and CDR2 FQGNSA. The CDR3 extends over 14 amino acids. Trimming stripped 5 bases from V and 2 bases from J, with 13 bases between. The CDR3: CASSPREGPYEQYF. The CDR3 nucleotides are TGTGCCAGCAGCCCCCGTGAGGGACCCTACGAGCAGTACTTC.

This clonotype was detected only a few times. The chain couples TRBV2 to TRBJ2-7; no reliable D call. The V end lost 8 bases, the J end lost 4 bases, and 12 bases lay between the germline ends. The CDR3 has 12 amino acids. CDR1 is SNHLY, CDR2 FYNNEI, per germline. As DNA, the CDR3 is TGTGCCAGCCGAGCAAATCCATACGAGCAGTACGTC. Protein: CASRANPYEQYV.

In this sample, this clonotype turned up a few times. The V and J genes are TRBV7-3 and TRBJ2-1; maybe TRBD1 (5 bases). Per germline, CDR1 SGHTA and CDR2 FQGTGA. The CDR3 length is 16 residues. Between the trimmed V and J ends, which lost 0 bases and 4 bases, there was a span of 13 bases. Written as DNA, the CDR3 is TGTGCCAGCAGCTTAACGTCCCAGGGTAGATACAATGAGCAGTTCTTC. Translated, it gives CASSLTSQGRYNEQFF.

CDR3: CASKQGYEKLFF. The CDR3 DNA sequence: TGTGCCAGCAAACAGGGATATGAAAAACTGTTTTTT. The V call is TRBV2, the J call TRBJ1-4, with D perhaps matching TRBD1 (6 bases). The ends were cut back, 7 bases at V and 6 bases at J, with 9 bases in the middle. This CDR3 is 12 amino acids long. Germline V gives CDR1 SNHLY, CDR2 FYNNEI. The variable domain in full, completed from reference TRBV2 and TRBJ1-4, reads EPEVTQTPSHQVTQMGQEVILRCVPISNHLYFYWYRQILGQKVEFLVSFYNNEISEKSEIFDDQFSVERPDGSNFTLKIRSTKLEDSAMYFCASKQGYEKLFFGSGTQLSVL.

The table lists this clonotype with a few counts. The chain combines TRBV12-3 or TRBV12-4 with TRBJ2-5; no definite D call. The CDR3 length is 14 residues. Trimming took off 3 bases at V and 5 bases at J, with 13 bases between the two ends. The CDR3 coding sequence is TGTGCCAGCAGTTTGGTTACGATTGAGGAGACCCAGTACTTC. Its protein is CASSLVTIEETQYF.

In this sample, this clonotype turned up a few times. For the CDR3, the DNA is TGTGCCAGCAGCCCCGGACACGGGTACACTGAAGCTTTCTTT. This codes for CASSPGHGYTEAFF. The chain links TRBV14 to TRBJ1-1; possibly TRBD1 for D (5 bases). The V end lost 4 bases, the J end lost 3 bases, and 12 bases lay between the germline ends. In germline, CDR1 is SGHDN, CDR2 FVKESK. The CDR3 totals 14 residues.

The chain employs TRBV5-1 and TRBJ2-7; either TRBD1 or TRBD2 may fit D (6 bases each). Germline CDR1 is SGHRS and CDR2 is YFSETQ. The CDR3 runs to 12 residues. V was trimmed by 6 bases and J by 3 bases, leaving 10 bases between them. The CDR3 protein is CASKGGDYEQYF. The CDR3 region has the DNA TGCGCCAGCAAGGGGGGCGACTACGAGCAGTACTTC.

The chain combines TRBV20-1 with TRBJ2-7; TRBD1 agrees at 7 bases. The J segment lost 3 bases and the V segment lost 6 bases, leaving 14 bases of the junction unmatched. This CDR3 is 15 amino acids long. CDR1 and CDR2 from the germline V gene are DFQATT and SNEGSKA (reference sequence). DNA of the CDR3: TGCAGTGCCGAACTCCCTAAAGGGGGCCACTACGAGCAGTACTTC. It codes for CSAELPKGGHYEQYF.

This chain connects TRBV20-1 to TRBJ2-7; TRBD2 agrees at 11 bases. Germline V CDR1 and CDR2: DFQATT, SNEGSKA (reference sequence). The CDR3 spans 15 residues. After removal of 5 bases from V and 0 bases from J, the junction contained 6 bases not matched to a gene. The CDR3 DNA reads as TGCAGTGCTTTCTTAGCGGGAGGGCTCTCCTACGAGCAGTACTTC. This sequence encodes CSAFLAGGLSYEQYF.

This clonotype showed up many times. The chain employs TRBV3-1 and TRBJ2-2, with D possibly matching TRBD1 (5 bases). This CDR3 spans 15 amino acids. Per germline, CDR1 LGHDT and CDR2 YNNKEL (reference sequence). Trimming removed 1 base at V and 1 base at J, with 7 bases between. In nucleotides, the CDR3 is TGTGCCAGCAGCCAAGTAGGGGTGAACACCGGGGAGCTGTTTTTT. Translating gives CASSQVGVNTGELFF. The full variable domain, with the rest looked up from reference TRBV3-1 and TRBJ2-2, is DTAVSQTPKYLVTQMGNDKSIKCEQNLGHDTMYWYKQDSKKFLKIMFSYNNKELIINETVPNRFSPKSPDKAHLNLHINSLELGDSAVYFCASSQVGVNTGELFFGEGSRLTVL.

This clonotype was counted many times. The genes are TRBV7-2 and TRBJ2-3, with 7 bases that match TRBD2. The CDR3 loop spans 15 amino acids. With 6 bases clipped from V and 0 bases from J, the junction kept 6 bases outside the gene matches. Germline V gives CDR1 SGHTA, CDR2 FQGNSA. The DNA for the CDR3 is TGTGCCAGCAGACCTAGCGGCACTAGCACAGATACGCAGTATTTT. It translates to CASRPSGTSTDTQYF.

The chain is built from TRBV9 and TRBJ2-2; 8 nucleotides match TRBD2. The CDR3 spans 19 residues. V lost 0 bases, J lost 0 bases, and 10 bases stayed unmatched. Germline lookup yields CDR1 SGDLS and CDR2 YYNGEE. The CDR3, as DNA: TGTGCCAGCAGCGTAGTTGGTAGCGGGGTGAACGCGAACACCGGGGAGCTGTTTTTT. This encodes CASSVVGSGVNANTGELFF.

This chain links TRBV29-1 with TRBJ2-3; 7 nucleotides align to TRBD1. The trim removed 4 bases at V and 2 bases at J, leaving 6 bases unmatched. CDR1 is SQVTM, CDR2 ANQGSEA, per germline. The CDR3 contains 14 residues. Here the CDR3 reads CSVGPGTVTDTQYF. The CDR3, as DNA: TGCAGCGTTGGCCCCGGGACAGTCACAGATACGCAGTATTTT.

The chain joins TRBV10-2 to TRBJ1-1, with TRBD1 matching over 7 bases. V dropped 0 bases and J dropped 4; count of bases not matched to a gene: 5. Germline V gene data show CDR1 as WSHSY and CDR2 as SAAADI. The CDR3 covers 15 residues. The CDR3 nucleotides read TGCGCCAGCAGTGAGTCGGAGGGGGCACGCACTGAAGCTTTCTTT. It codes for CASSESEGARTEAFF.

This rearrangement joins TRBV29-1 to TRBJ1-2; possibly TRBD1 for D (5 bases). V dropped 4 bases and J dropped 8 bases, with 20 bases sitting between them. Germline V CDR1 and CDR2: SQVTM, ANQGSEA. This CDR3 comprises 14 residues. The CDR3 DNA reads as TGCAGCGTTGCCGGGGCATTACGACTGGGGGGCTACACCTTC. This encodes CSVAGALRLGGYTF.

The chain links TRBV7-6 to TRBJ2-7, with D possibly called TRBD1 or TRBD2 (6 bases each). Germline V gene data show CDR1 as SGHVS and CDR2 as FNYEAQ. CDR3 length: 16 amino acids. The V end was cut by 0 bases, the J end by 0 bases, with 12 bases between. The CDR3 here is CASSLASGGLSYEQYV. In nucleotides, the CDR3 is TGTGCCAGCAGCTTAGCATCCGGGGGCCTCTCCTACGAGCAGTACGTC.

The J gene is TRBJ2-2, the V gene TRBV20-1; the D is unclear. Trimming cost V 0 bases and J 0 bases, with 11 bases left between them. CDR3 size: 16 residues. Germline assignment: CDR1 DFQATT and CDR2 SNEGSKA (reference sequence). In DNA form, the CDR3 reads TGCAGTGCTAGAGATCGAGAGGTCGCGAACACCGGGGAGCTGTTTTTT. Protein: CSARDREVANTGELFF.

V gene TRBV10-3 combines with J gene TRBJ1-6; 9 bases match TRBD1. Per the germline V gene, CDR1 is ENHRY and CDR2 is SYGVKD. This CDR3 contains 15 residues. Unmatched junction bases numbered 4, after V lost 3 bases and J lost 7 bases. DNA for the CDR3: TGTGCCATCAGTGATGCACAGGGGGCAAATTCACCCCTCCACTTT. Its protein product is CAISDAQGANSPLHF.

In its sample, this clonotype was seen many times. The V and J genes are TRBV5-1 and TRBJ2-1; 7 nucleotides align to TRBD1. Germline V gene lookup returns CDR1 SGHRS and CDR2 YFSETQ. The CDR3 spans 16 residues. J lost 3 bases, V lost 0 bases, and 6 bases had no gene match. CDR3 in DNA: TGCGCCAGCAGCTTGGACACAGGGGTTTTCTACAATGAGCAGTTCTTC. Residues: CASSLDTGVFYNEQFF.

This chain links TRBV5-1 with TRBJ1-1; unclear D gene. V shed 0 bases and J shed 4 bases, with 13 bases lying between them. The CDR3 spans 15 residues. Germline V gene lookup returns CDR1 SGHRS and CDR2 YFSETQ. The CDR3 DNA reads TGCGCCAGCAGCTTGGGTGGAGGGCTAGGCACTGAAGCTTTCTTT. Protein: CASSLGGGLGTEAFF.

This sequence joins TRBV2 and TRBJ1-1; 7 bases match TRBD1. The length of the CDR3 is 18 residues. Trimming removed 7 bases from V and 8 bases from J; junction bases left unmatched: 25. The V gene's germline CDR1 is SNHLY and CDR2 FYNNEI. This chain's CDR3 is CASTRTGTKNTDPREAFF. CDR3 bases: TGTGCCAGCACTCGGACAGGTACTAAAAACACCGACCCCAGAGAAGCTTTCTTT. The complete variable domain, with remaining parts taken from reference TRBV2 and TRBJ1-1, reads EPEVTQTPSHQVTQMGQEVILRCVPISNHLYFYWYRQILGQKVEFLVSFYNNEISEKSEIFDDQFSVERPDGSNFTLKIRSTKLEDSAMYFCASTRTGTKNTDPREAFFGQGTRLTVV.